A selection of T cell receptor beta chains follows, all from one sample in a study of T cells in Graves' hyperthyroidism and ophthalmopathy. TCRdb re-called the multiplex PCR reads through MiXCR, storing one row per CDR3 protein. This table holds 650,000 to 750,000 distinct CDR3 sequences, 11% to 15% found once. Specimen: blood. These receptors were obtained from a woman aged 18 to 35 with Graves' hyperthyroidism. Both conserved end residues are part of each CDR3. A D gene is named only where the DNA matches it firmly. Size is omitted from some rows. Given values are once, few, many or a class for expanded clones.

V	size	J	D	CDR3	DNA
TRBV11-3	many	TRBJ2-1	.	CASSLVPDDYNEQFF	TGTGCCAGCAGCTTAGTTCCTGACGACTACAATGAGCAGTTCTTC
TRBV12-5	few	TRBJ2-1	.	CASAPEGTYNEQFF	TGTGCTAGTGCCCCCGAAGGGACCTACAATGAGCAGTTCTTC
TRBV14	.	TRBJ2-3	.	CASSQLLSDTQYF	TGTGCCAGCAGCCAGCTTTTATCAGATACGCAGTATTTT
TRBV4-3	.	TRBJ1-3	.	CASSPSGTSNSGNTIYF	TGCGCCAGCAGCCCCTCCGGGACATCGAACTCTGGAAACACCATATATTTT
TRBV20-1	.	TRBJ2-7	.	CSASGSFEQYF	TGCAGTGCGTCGGGCTCATTCGAGCAGTACTTC
TRBV14	.	TRBJ2-7	.	CASSQEEGPGDEQYF	TGTGCCAGCAGCCAAGAGGAGGGTCCGGGCGATGAGCAGTACTTC
TRBV7-9	.	TRBJ2-5	.	CASSRPITRMSETQYF	TGTGCCAGCAGCCGACCGATTACTAGGATGTCGGAGACCCAGTACTTC
TRBV28	many	TRBJ2-7	.	CASSGVAGDEQYF	TGTGCCAGCAGCGGGGTTGCCGGGGACGAGCAGTACTTC
TRBV11-2	.	TRBJ2-5	.	CASSFGVFGYQETQYF	TGTGCCAGCAGCTTCGGGGTGTTTGGGTACCAAGAGACCCAGTACTTC
TRBV11-2	few	TRBJ2-6	.	CASSQLREAGANVLTF	TGTGCCAGCAGCCAATTACGAGAGGCTGGGGCCAACGTCCTGACTTTC
TRBV5-6	once	TRBJ1-2	.	CASSLVIGPPQAYGYTF	TGTGCCAGCAGCTTGGTGATAGGGCCTCCTCAGGCGTATGGCTACACCTTC
TRBV20-1	.	TRBJ2-2	.	CSARLVNTGELFF	TGCAGTGCTAGACTCGTAAACACCGGGGAGCTGTTTTTT
TRBV3-1	many	TRBJ1-1	.	CASSQGTLDAEAFF	TGTGCCAGCAGCCAGGGGACGTTGGACGCTGAAGCTTTCTTT
TRBV15	.	TRBJ1-1	.	CATSSSRGTEAFF	TGTGCCACCAGCAGCTCCAGGGGAACTGAAGCTTTCTTT
TRBV11-2	many	TRBJ2-7	.	CASSLLTGSGYEQYF	TGTGCCAGCAGCCTATTAACAGGGTCGGGCTACGAGCAGTACTTC
TRBV20-1	many	TRBJ2-7	TRBD2	CSARKLAEHPYEQYF	TGCAGTGCTAGAAAACTAGCGGAACATCCCTACGAGCAGTACTTC
TRBV2	many	TRBJ2-1	TRBD2	CASSRTSGSLNEQFF	TGTGCCAGCAGTAGAACTAGCGGGAGTCTAAATGAGCAGTTCTTC
TRBV5-6	few	TRBJ2-7	.	CASTRRRDGYEQYF	TGTGCCAGCACCCGACGGCGGGACGGTTACGAGCAGTACTTC
TRBV7-2	many	TRBJ2-2	TRBD2	CASSLWALAGGPDTGELFF	TGTGCCAGCAGCTTATGGGCGCTAGCGGGAGGGCCTGACACCGGGGAGCTGTTTTTT
TRBV15	.	TRBJ1-5	.	CATSRDPGQPQHF	TGTGCCACCAGCAGAGATCCAGGTCAGCCCCAGCATTTT